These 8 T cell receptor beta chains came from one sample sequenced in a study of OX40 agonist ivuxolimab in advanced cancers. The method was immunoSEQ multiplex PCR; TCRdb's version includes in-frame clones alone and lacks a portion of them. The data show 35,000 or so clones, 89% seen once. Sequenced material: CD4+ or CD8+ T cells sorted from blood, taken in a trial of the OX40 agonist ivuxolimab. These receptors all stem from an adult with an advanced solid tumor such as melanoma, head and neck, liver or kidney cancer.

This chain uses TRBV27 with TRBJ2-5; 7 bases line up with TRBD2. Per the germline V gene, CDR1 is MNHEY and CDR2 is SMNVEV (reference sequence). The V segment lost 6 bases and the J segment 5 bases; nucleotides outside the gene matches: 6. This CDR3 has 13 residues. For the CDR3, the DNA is TGTGCCAGCAGAAGACTAGCTGGTGAGACCCAGTACTTC. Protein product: CASRRLAGETQYF.

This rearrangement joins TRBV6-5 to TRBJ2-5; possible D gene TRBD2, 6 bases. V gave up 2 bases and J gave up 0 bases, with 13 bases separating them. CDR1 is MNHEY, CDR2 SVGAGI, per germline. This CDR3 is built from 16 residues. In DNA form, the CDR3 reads TGTGCCAGCAGTTACCGCGGGGATTCATACCAAGAGACCCAGTACTTC. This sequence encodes CASSYRGDSYQETQYF.

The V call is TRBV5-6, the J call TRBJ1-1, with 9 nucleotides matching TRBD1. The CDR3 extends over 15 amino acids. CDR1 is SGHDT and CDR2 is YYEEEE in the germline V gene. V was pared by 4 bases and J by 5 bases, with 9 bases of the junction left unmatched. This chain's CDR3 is CASSLMTGGGTEAFF. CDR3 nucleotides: TGTGCCAGCAGCCTCATGACAGGGGGTGGGACTGAAGCTTTCTTT.

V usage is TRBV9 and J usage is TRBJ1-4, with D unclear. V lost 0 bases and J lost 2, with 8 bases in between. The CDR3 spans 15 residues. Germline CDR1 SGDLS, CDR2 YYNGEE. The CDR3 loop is CASSVGATTNEKLFF. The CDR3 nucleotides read TGTGCCAGCAGCGTAGGAGCGACGACTAATGAAAAACTGTTTTTT.

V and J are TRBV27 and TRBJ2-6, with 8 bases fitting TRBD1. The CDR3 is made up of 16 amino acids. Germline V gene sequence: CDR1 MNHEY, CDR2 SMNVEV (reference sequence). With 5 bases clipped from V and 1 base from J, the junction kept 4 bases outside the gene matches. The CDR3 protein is CASSLTGGSGANVLTF. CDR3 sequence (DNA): TGTGCCAGCAGTCTAACAGGGGGTTCTGGGGCCAACGTCCTGACTTTC. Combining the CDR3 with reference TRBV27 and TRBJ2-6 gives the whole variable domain EAQVTQNPRYLITVTGKKLTVTCSQNMNHEYMSWYRQDPGLGLRQIYYSMNVEVTDKGDVPEGYKVSRKEKRNFPLILESPSPNQTSLYFCASSLTGGSGANVLTFGAGSRLTVL.

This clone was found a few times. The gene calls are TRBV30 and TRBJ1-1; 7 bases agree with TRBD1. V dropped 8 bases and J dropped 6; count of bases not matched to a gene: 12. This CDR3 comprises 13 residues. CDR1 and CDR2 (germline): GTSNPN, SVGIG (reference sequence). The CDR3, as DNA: TGTGCCCTACGCCGAGGGGGCTCTCCTGAAGCTTTCTTT. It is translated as CALRRGGSPEAFF. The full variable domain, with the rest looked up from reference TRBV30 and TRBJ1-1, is SQTIHQWPATLVQPVGSPLSLECTVEGTSNPNLYWYRQAAGRGLQLLFYSVGIGQISSEVPQNLSASRPQDRQFILSSKKLLLSDSGFYLCALRRGGSPEAFFGQGTRLTVV.

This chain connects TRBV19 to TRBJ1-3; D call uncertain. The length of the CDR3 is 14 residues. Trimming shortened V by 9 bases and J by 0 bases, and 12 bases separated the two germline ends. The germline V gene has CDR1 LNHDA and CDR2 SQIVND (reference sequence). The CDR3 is CASSSLSSGNTIYF. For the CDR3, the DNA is TGTGCCAGCTCCAGTCTGAGCTCTGGAAACACCATATATTTT.

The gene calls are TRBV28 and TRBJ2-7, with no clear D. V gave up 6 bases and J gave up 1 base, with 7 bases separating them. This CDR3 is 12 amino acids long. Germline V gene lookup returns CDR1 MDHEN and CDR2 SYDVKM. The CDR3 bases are TGTGCCAGCAGCCCTCTTTCCTACGAGCAGTACTTC. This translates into CASSPLSYEQYF.